Listed here are 16 T cell receptor beta chains from one sample, sequenced in a study of siplizumab effects on memory and regulatory T cells. TCRdb's copy holds only in-frame clones and misses some; the assay was immunoSEQ multiplex PCR. The data contain some 100,000 clones, approximately 91% of them singletons. The sequencing input was non-Treg CD4+ T cells sorted from blood. The receptors originated from a human donor in good health.

The CDR3 nucleotides are TGTGCCAGTCGACTAGCGGGAGACCACAATGAGCAGTTCTTC. This gives the protein CASRLAGDHNEQFF. This sequence joins TRBV6-5 and TRBJ2-1; 12 positions match TRBD2. Losses at the gene ends were 9 bases for V and 5 bases for J; bases not matched to a gene: 5. Germline CDR1 MNHEY, CDR2 SVGAGI. CDR3 length: 14 amino acids.

The count of this clone is one. V gene TRBV19 combines with J gene TRBJ2-4; 10 positions agree with TRBD2. The CDR3 length is 15 residues. Germline-derived CDR1 and CDR2 are LNHDA and SQIVND (reference sequence). Trimming removed 1 base from V and 8 bases from J; junction bases left unmatched: 5. The CDR3 loop reads CASSIGLAGADIQYF. DNA of the CDR3: TGTGCCAGTAGTATAGGGCTAGCGGGGGCAGACATTCAGTACTTC. Drawing the rest from reference TRBV19 and TRBJ2-4, the complete variable domain is DGGITQSPKYLFRKEGQNVTLSCEQNLNHDAMYWYRQDPGQGLRLIYYSQIVNDFQKGDIAEGYSVSREKKESFPLTVTSAQKNPTAFYLCASSIGLAGADIQYFGAGTRLSVL.

V usage is TRBV5-6 and J usage is TRBJ2-7, with 9 bases aligning to TRBD2. CDR3 length: 15 amino acids. The germline V gene has CDR1 SGHDT and CDR2 YYEEEE. J lost 6 bases, V lost 4 bases, and 11 bases had no gene match. The CDR3 region is CASSPSRVAGVEQYF. The CDR3, as DNA: TGTGCCAGCAGCCCGTCGCGGGTAGCGGGAGTCGAGCAGTACTTC.

The rearrangement links TRBV6-1 to TRBJ2-5; perhaps TRBD1 as D (6 bases). CDR3 length: 14 amino acids. Germline CDR1 reads MNHNS; CDR2 reads SASEGT. V gave up 7 bases and J gave up 5 bases, with 17 bases separating them. The CDR3 here is CASNSRQGFETQYF. DNA of the CDR3: TGTGCCAGCAATAGCCGTCAGGGGTTTGAGACCCAGTACTTC.

V gene TRBV10-1 combines with J gene TRBJ2-3; D is undetermined. The CDR3 extends over 14 amino acids. Trimming stripped 7 bases from V and 1 base from J, with 12 bases between. From germline, CDR1 is WNHNN and CDR2 SYGVQD (reference sequence). The CDR3 bases are TGCGCCAGCATCCGAAATCCTGGCACAGATACGCAGTATTTT. This codes for CASIRNPGTDTQYF.

V usage is TRBV19 and J usage is TRBJ2-7, with D possibly being TRBD1 or TRBD2 (5 bases each). Germline CDR1 LNHDA, CDR2 SQIVND (reference sequence). CDR3 length: 16 amino acids. V was shortened by 5 bases and J by 0 bases, with 17 bases between the two germline ends. CDR3: CASSWDVERSSYEQYF. Here the CDR3 DNA reads TGTGCCAGTAGTTGGGACGTCGAAAGGAGCTCCTACGAGCAGTACTTC.

For the CDR3, the DNA is TGCGCCAGCAGCCAAGAAGGACAGGGGCTCTTGGGCTACACCTTC. Translation gives CASSQEGQGLLGYTF. This rearrangement joins TRBV4-1 to TRBJ1-2, with 9 bases lining up with TRBD1. CDR1 is MGHRA, CDR2 YSYEKL, per germline. J was trimmed by 8 bases and V by 0 bases; bases with no gene match: 7. CDR3 length: 15 amino acids.

This clone was recorded a few times. CDR3 sequence reads: CASSLLAGGRNEQFF. For the CDR3, the DNA is TGTGCCAGCAGTTTACTAGCGGGAGGTAGAAATGAGCAGTTCTTC. This chain links TRBV27 with TRBJ2-1, with TRBD2 identical over 11 bases. CDR3 length: 15 residues. V was pared by 2 bases and J by 7 bases, with 4 bases of the junction left unmatched. The germline V gene has CDR1 MNHEY and CDR2 SMNVEV (reference sequence).

V gene TRBV9 combines with J gene TRBJ2-3, with D perhaps matching TRBD1 (6 bases). The V gene's germline CDR1 is SGDLS and CDR2 YYNGEE. Trimming cost V 0 bases and J 0 bases, with 11 bases left between them. The length of the CDR3 is 16 residues. Here the CDR3 DNA reads TGTGCCAGCAGCGTAGGGGCAAGGGGGAGCACAGATACGCAGTATTTT. Protein: CASSVGARGSTDTQYF.

This chain uses TRBV5-1 with TRBJ2-3; D gene unclear. The V end lost 4 bases, the J end lost 0 bases, and 12 bases lay between the germline ends. The CDR3 loop spans 15 amino acids. Germline V gives CDR1 SGHRS, CDR2 YFSETQ. CDR3 residues: CASSLSTPSTDTQYF. In DNA, the CDR3 is TGCGCCAGCAGCCTGTCGACACCCAGCACAGATACGCAGTATTTT.

CDR3 nucleotides: TGTGCCAGCAGCTTGCAGGGAGGTGGAAACACCATATATTTT. Amino acids: CASSLQGGGNTIYF. This chain uses TRBV5-8 with TRBJ1-3, with a weak D call TRBD1 (5 bases). With 1 base removed from V and 3 bases from J, the gap between germline ends came to 8 bases. The CDR3 extends over 14 amino acids. Looked up from germline, CDR1 is SGHTS and CDR2 is YDEGEE. The whole variable domain, remainder taken from reference TRBV5-8 and TRBJ1-3, is EAGVTQSPTHLIKTRGQQATLRCSPISGHTSVYWYQQALGLGLQFLLWYDEGEERNRGNFPPRFSGRQFPNYSSELNVNALELEDSALYLCASSLQGGGNTIYFGEGSWLTVV.

The chain uses TRBV5-6 and TRBJ2-7, with a possible D match to TRBD1 (6 bases). Germline V gives CDR1 SGHDT, CDR2 YYEEEE. Between the trimmed V and J ends, which lost 1 base and 4 bases, there was a span of 15 bases. This CDR3 has 15 residues. DNA of the CDR3: TGTGCCAGCAGCTTGAGGGACAACCTGCGGTACGAGCAGTACTTC. The encoded protein is CASSLRDNLRYEQYF.

The rearrangement joins TRBV29-1 to TRBJ1-2; D unclear. The CDR3 extends over 14 amino acids. Germline CDR1 reads SQVTM; CDR2 reads ANQGSEA. V shed 0 bases and J shed 12 bases, with 20 bases lying between them. The CDR3 coding sequence is TGCAGCGTTGAAGAAGAAACTAAAGGGCCGGAGGACACCTTC. Amino acids: CSVEEETKGPEDTF.

This chain joins TRBV5-4 and TRBJ2-1, with 10 positions matching TRBD2. This CDR3 region has 14 residues. The germline CDR1 and CDR2 sequences are SGHNT and YYREEE (reference sequence). The V gene end was trimmed by 6 bases and the J gene end by 7 bases; junction bases not matched to a gene: 7. CDR3 sequence (DNA): TGTGCCAGCAAACCGGGACTAGCGCCAAATGAGCAGTTCTTC. Its translation is CASKPGLAPNEQFF.

CDR3 protein: CAISEIWAPGANVLTF. In DNA form, the CDR3 reads TGTGCCATCAGTGAGATTTGGGCCCCCGGGGCCAACGTCCTGACTTTC. The rearrangement links TRBV10-3 to TRBJ2-6; D gene uncertain. Deletions cut 2 bases from V and 4 bases from J, with 12 bases between. CDR1 is ENHRY, CDR2 SYGVKD, per germline. The CDR3 is made up of 16 amino acids.

The rearrangement uses TRBV28 and TRBJ2-5, with 12 positions matching TRBD1. From germline, CDR1 is MDHEN and CDR2 SYDVKM. V gave up 4 bases and J gave up 3 bases; unmatched junction bases: 12. CDR3 length equals 18 residues. The CDR3 is CASSSLRKGQGAKETQYF. The CDR3 DNA follows: TGTGCCAGCAGTTCCCTGAGAAAGGGACAGGGGGCCAAAGAGACCCAGTACTTC. Combining the CDR3 with reference TRBV28 and TRBJ2-5 gives the whole variable domain DVKVTQSSRYLVKRTGEKVFLECVQDMDHENMFWYRQDPGLGLRLIYFSYDVKMKEKGDIPEGYSVSREKKERFSLILESASTNQTSMYLCASSSLRKGQGAKETQYFGPGTRLLVL.